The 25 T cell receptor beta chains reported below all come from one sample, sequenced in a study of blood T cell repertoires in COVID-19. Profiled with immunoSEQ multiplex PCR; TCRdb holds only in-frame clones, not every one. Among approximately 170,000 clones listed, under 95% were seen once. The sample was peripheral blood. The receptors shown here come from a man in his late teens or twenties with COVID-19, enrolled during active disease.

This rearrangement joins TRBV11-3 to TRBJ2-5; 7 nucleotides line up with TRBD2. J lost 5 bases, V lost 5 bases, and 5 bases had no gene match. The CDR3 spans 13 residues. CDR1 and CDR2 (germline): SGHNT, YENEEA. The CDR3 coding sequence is TGTGCCAGCAGCCGAAGCGGGGATGAGACCCAGTACTTC. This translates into CASSRSGDETQYF.

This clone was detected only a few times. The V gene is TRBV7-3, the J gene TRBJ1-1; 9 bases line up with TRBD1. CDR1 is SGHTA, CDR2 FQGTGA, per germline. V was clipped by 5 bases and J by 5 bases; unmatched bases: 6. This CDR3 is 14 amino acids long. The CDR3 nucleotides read TGTGCCAGCAGCCGCGGACAGGGGAATACTGAAGCTTTCTTT. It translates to CASSRGQGNTEAFF.

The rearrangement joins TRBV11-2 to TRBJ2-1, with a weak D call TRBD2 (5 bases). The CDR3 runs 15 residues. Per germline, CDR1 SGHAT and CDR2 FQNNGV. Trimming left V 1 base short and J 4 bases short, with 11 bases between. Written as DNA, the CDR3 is TGTGCCAGCAGCTTAGTCGGGGAGAGGTACAATGAGCAGTTCTTC. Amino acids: CASSLVGERYNEQFF.

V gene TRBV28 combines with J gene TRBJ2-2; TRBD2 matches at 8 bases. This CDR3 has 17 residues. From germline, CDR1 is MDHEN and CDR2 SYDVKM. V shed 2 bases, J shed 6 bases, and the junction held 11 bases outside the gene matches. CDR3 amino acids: CASSLPGTRDSAGELFF. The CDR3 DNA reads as TGTGCCAGCAGTTTACCCGGGACTAGGGATAGCGCCGGGGAGCTGTTTTTT.

The CDR3 here is CASSLGLAGETQYF. The CDR3 coding sequence is TGTGCCAGCAGCCTGGGGCTAGCGGGAGAGACCCAGTACTTC. The chain uses TRBV11-2 and TRBJ2-5; TRBD2 matches 8 bases. The junction had 6 bases not matched to a gene; V was cut back by 5 bases and J by 4 bases. CDR1 is SGHAT, CDR2 FQNNGV, per germline. The CDR3 sequence is 14 residues long.

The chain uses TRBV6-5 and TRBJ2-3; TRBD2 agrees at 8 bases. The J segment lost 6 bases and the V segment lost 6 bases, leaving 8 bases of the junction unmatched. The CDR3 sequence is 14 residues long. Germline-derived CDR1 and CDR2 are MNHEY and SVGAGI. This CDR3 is CASRTSGSGDTQYF. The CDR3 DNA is TGTGCCAGCAGAACAAGCGGGAGTGGGGATACGCAGTATTTT.

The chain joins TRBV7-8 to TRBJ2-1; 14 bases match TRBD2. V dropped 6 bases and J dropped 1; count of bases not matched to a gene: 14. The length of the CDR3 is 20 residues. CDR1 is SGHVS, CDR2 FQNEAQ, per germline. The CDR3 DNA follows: TGTGCCAGCAGACCTCCATCCGGGACTAGCGGGAGTTTATCCTACAATGAGCAGTTCTTC. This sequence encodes CASRPPSGTSGSLSYNEQFF.

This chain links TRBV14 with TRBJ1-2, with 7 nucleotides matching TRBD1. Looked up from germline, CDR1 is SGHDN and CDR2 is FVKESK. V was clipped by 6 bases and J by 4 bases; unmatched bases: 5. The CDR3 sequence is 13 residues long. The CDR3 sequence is CASSPTGIYGYTF. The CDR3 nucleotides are TGTGCCAGCAGTCCGACAGGGATCTATGGCTACACCTTC.

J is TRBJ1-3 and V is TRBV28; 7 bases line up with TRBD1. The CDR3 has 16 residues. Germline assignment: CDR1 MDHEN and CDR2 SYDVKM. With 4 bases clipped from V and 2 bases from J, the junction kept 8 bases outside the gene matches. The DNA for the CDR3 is TGTGCCAGCAGTTCTTTGACAGGGACTCCTGGAAACACCATATATTTT. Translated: CASSSLTGTPGNTIYF.

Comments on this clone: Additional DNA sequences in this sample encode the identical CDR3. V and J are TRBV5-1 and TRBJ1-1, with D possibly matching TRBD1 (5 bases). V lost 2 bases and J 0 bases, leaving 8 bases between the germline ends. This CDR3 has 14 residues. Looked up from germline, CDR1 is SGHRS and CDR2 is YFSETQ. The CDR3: CASSLRGMNTEAFF. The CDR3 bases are TGCGCCAGCAGCTTACGGGGGATGAACACTGAAGCTTTCTTT.

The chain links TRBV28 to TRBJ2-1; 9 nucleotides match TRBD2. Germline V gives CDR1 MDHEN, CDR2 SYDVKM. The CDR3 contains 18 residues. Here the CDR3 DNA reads TGTGCTTCGACATTAGCCCGGGCTAGCGGGATATTTAGGAATGAGCAGTTCTTC. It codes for CASTLARASGIFRNEQFF.

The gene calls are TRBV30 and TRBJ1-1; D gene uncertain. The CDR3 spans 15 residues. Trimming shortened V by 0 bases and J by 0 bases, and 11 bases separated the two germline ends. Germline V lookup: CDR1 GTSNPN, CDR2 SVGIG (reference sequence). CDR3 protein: CAWSVRRGLNTEAFF. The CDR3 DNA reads TGTGCCTGGAGTGTTCGTCGCGGCCTGAACACTGAAGCTTTCTTT.

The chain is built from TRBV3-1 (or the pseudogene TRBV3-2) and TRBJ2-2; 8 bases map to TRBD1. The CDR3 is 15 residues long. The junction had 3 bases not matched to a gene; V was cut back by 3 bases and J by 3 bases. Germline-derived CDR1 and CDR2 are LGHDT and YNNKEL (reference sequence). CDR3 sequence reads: CASSHYRGYTGELFF. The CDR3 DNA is TGTGCCAGCAGCCACTACAGGGGGTACACCGGGGAGCTGTTTTTT.

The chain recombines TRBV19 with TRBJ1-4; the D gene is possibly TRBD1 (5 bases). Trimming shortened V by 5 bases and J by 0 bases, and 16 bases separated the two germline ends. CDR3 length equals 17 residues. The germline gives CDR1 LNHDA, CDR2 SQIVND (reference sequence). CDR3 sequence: CASSPHGGAATNEKLFF. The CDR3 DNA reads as TGTGCCAGTAGTCCACATGGTGGGGCGGCAACTAATGAAAAACTGTTTTTT.

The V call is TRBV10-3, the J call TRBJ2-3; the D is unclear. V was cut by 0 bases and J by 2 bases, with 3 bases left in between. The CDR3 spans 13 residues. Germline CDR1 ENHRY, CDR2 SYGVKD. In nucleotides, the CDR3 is TGTGCCATCAGTGAGTCCTTCACAGATACGCAGTATTTT. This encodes CAISESFTDTQYF.

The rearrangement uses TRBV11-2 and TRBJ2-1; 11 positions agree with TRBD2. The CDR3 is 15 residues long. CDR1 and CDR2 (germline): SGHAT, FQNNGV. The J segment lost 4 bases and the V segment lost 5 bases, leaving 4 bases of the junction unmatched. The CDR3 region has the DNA TGTGCCAGCAGCGATGGGACTAGCGGATACAATGAGCAGTTCTTC. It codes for CASSDGTSGYNEQFF.

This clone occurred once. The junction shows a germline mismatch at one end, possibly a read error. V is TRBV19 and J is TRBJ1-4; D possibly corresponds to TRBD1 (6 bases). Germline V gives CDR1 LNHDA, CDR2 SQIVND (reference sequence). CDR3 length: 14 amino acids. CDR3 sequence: CATCASGADEKLLF. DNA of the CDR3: TGTGCCACCTGTGCCTCAGGGGCGGATGAAAAACTGCTTTTT.

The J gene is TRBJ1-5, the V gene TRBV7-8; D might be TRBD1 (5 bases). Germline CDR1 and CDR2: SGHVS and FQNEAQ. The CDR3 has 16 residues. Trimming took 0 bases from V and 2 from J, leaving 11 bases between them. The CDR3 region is CASSLAPGLGNQPQHF. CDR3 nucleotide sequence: TGTGCCAGCAGCTTAGCGCCAGGGTTGGGCAATCAGCCCCAGCATTTT.

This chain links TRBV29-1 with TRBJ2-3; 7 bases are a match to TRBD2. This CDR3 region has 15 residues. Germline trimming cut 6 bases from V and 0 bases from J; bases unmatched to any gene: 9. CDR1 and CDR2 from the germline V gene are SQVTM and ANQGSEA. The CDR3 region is CSVGRLASSTDTQYF. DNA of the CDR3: TGCAGCGTGGGAAGACTAGCCTCTAGCACAGATACGCAGTATTTT.

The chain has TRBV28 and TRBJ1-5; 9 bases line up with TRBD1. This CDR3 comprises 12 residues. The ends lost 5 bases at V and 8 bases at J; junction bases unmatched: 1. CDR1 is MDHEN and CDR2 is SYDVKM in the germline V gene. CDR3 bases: TGTGCCAGCAGTACAGGGGGCGAGCCCCAGCATTTT. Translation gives CASSTGGEPQHF.

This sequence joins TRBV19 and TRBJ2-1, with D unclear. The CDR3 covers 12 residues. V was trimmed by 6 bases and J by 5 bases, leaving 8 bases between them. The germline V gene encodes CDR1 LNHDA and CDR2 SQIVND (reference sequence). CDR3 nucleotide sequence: TGTGCCAGTAGATTGGGCAACAATGAGCAGTTCTTC. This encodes CASRLGNNEQFF.

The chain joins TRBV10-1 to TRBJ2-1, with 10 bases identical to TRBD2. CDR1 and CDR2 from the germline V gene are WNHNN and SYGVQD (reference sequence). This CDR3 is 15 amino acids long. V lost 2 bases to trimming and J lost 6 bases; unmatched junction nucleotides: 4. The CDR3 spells CASSERLAGANEQFF. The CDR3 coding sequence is TGCGCCAGCAGTGAGAGGCTAGCGGGAGCCAATGAGCAGTTCTTC.

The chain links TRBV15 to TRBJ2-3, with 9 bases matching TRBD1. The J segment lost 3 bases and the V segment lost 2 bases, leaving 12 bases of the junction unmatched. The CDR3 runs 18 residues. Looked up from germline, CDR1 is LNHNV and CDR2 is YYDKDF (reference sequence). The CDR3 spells CATSRRFRRDRVTDTQYF. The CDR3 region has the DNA TGTGCCACCAGCAGAAGGTTCCGCCGGGACAGGGTTACAGATACGCAGTATTTT.

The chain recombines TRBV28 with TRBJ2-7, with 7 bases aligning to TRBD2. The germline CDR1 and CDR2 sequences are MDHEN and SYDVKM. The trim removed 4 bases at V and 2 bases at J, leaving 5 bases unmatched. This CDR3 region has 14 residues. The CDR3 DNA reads TGTGCCAGCAGTTCGGGGAGGGGACCCTACGAGCAGTACTTC. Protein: CASSSGRGPYEQYF.

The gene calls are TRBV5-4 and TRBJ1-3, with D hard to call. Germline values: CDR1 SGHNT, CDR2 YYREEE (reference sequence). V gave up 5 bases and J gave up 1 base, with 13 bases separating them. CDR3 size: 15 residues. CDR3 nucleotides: TGTGCCAGCAGTATGCAGTCCGGGTCTGGAAACACCATATATTTT. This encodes CASSMQSGSGNTIYF.